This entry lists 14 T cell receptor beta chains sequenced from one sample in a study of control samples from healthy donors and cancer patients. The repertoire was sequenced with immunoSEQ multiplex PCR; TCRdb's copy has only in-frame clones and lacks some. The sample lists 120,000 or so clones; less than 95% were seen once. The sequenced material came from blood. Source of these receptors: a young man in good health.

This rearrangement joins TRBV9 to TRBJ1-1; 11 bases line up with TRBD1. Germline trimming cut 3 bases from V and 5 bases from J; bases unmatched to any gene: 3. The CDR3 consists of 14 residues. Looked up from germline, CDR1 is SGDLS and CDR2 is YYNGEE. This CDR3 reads CASSAGQGGTEAFF. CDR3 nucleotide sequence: TGTGCCAGCAGCGCGGGACAGGGGGGAACTGAAGCTTTCTTT.

CDR3 residues: CASSKAEGQGATEAFF. The CDR3 DNA reads TGTGCCAGCAGCAAAGCTGAAGGACAGGGGGCCACTGAAGCTTTCTTT. V and J are TRBV21-1 and TRBJ1-1; the table's D call, TRBD1, was not checked against the DNA. TRBV21-1 is classified as a pseudogene. This CDR3 has 16 residues.

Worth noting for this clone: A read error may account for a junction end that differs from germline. CDR3 in amino acids: CASSYLPTGTNSNQLQHF. CDR3 in DNA: TGTGCCAGCAGTTACTTACCCACCGGGACAAATAGCAATCAGCTCCAGCATTTT. The rearrangement uses TRBV6-2 or TRBV6-3 and TRBJ1-5; a weak D match, TRBD1 (6 bases). The CDR3 has 18 amino acids. Germline-derived CDR1 and CDR2 are MNHEY and SVGEGT.

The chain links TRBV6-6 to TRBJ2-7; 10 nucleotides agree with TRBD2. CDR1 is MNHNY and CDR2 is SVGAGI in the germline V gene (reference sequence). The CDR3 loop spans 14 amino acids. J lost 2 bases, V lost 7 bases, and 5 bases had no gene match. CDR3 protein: CASTLAGGTYEQYF. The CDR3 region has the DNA TGTGCCAGCACCTTAGCGGGGGGTACCTACGAGCAGTACTTC.

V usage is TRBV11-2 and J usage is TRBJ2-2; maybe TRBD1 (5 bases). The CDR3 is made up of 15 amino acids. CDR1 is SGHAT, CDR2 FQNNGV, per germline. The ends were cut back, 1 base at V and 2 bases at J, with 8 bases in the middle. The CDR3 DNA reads TGTGCCAGCAGCTTAGCCGGACACAACACCGGGGAGCTGTTTTTT. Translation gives CASSLAGHNTGELFF.

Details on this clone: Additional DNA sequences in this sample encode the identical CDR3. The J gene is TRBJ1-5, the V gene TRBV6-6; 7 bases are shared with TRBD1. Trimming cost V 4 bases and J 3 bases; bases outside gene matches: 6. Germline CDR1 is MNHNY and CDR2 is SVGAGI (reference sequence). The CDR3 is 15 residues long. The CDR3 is CASSSSRGDNQPQHF. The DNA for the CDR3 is TGTGCCAGCAGTTCCTCCAGGGGGGACAATCAGCCCCAGCATTTT.

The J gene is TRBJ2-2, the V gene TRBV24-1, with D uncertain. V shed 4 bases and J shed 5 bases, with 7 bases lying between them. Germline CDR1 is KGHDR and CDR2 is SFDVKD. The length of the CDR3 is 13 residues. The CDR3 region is CATSEASTGELFF. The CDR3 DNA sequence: TGTGCCACCAGTGAGGCCTCAACCGGGGAGCTGTTTTTT.

The CDR3 spells CASSPRGRGSDTGELFF. The CDR3 nucleotides are TGTGCCAGCAGCCCTAGGGGGAGGGGTTCGGACACCGGGGAGCTGTTTTTT. The chain uses TRBV6-2 or TRBV6-3 and TRBJ2-2, with a tentative D call TRBD2 (7 bases). The CDR3 has 17 amino acids. Germline V gene lookup returns CDR1 MNHEY and CDR2 SVGEGT. Trimming removed 6 bases at V and 3 bases at J, with 20 bases between.

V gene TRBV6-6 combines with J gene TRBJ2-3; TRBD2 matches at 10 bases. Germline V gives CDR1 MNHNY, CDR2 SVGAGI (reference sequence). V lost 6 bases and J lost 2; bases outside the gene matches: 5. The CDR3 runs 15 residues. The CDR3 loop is CASRETSGSTDTQYF. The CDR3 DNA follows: TGTGCCAGCAGGGAGACTAGCGGGTCCACAGATACGCAGTATTTT.

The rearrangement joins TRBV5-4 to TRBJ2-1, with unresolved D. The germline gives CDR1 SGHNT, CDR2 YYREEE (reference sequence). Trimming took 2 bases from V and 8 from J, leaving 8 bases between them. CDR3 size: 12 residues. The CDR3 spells CASSFVSDEQFF. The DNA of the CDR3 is TGTGCCAGCAGCTTTGTCAGCGATGAGCAGTTCTTC.

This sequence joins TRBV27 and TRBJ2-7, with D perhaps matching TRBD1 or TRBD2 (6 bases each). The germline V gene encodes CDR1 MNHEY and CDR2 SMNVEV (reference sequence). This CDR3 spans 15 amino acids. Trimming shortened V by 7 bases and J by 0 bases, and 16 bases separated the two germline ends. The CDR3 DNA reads TGTGCCAGCAACCCGAACGGGGGCCCCTCCTACGAGCAGTACTTC. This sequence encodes CASNPNGGPSYEQYF.

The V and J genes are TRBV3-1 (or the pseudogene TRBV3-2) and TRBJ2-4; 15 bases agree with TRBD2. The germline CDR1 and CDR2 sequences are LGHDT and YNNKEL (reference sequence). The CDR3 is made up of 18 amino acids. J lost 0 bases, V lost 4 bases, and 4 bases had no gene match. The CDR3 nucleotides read TGTGCCAGCAGCCCCGGGACTAGCGGGGGGATAGCCAAAAACATTCAGTACTTC. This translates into CASSPGTSGGIAKNIQYF.

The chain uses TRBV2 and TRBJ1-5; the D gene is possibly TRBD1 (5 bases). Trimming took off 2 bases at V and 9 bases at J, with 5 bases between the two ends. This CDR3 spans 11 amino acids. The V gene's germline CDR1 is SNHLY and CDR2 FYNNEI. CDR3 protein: CASSEQGPQHF. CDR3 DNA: TGTGCCAGCAGTGAACAGGGGCCCCAGCATTTT.

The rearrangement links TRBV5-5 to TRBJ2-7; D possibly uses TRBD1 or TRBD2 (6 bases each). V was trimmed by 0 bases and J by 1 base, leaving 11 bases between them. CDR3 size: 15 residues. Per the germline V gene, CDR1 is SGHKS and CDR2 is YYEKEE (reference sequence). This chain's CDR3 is CASSLGGARSYEQYF. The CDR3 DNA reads TGTGCCAGCAGCTTGGGGGGGGCTAGATCCTACGAGCAGTACTTC.